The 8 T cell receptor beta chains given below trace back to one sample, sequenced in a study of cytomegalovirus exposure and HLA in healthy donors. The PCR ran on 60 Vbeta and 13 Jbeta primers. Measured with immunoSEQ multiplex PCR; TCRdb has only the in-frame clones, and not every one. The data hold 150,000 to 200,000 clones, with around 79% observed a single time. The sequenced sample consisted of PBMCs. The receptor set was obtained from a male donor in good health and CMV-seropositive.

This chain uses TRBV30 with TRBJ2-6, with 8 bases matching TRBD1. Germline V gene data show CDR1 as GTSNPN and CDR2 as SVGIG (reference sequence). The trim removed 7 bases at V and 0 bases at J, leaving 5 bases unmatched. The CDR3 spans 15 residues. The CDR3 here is CASGGDGSGANVLTF. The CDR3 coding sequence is TGTGCCTCAGGGGGCGATGGCTCTGGGGCCAACGTCCTGACTTTC.

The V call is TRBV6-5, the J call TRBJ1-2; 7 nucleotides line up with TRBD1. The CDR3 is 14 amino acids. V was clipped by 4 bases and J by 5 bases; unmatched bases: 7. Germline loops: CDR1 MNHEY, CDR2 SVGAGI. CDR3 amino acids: CASSSGTDSYGYTF. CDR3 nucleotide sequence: TGTGCCAGCAGTTCCGGGACAGACTCTTATGGCTACACCTTC.

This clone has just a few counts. The CDR3: CASSIPSSRELFF. DNA for the CDR3: TGTGCCAGTAGTATCCCCAGTTCCCGGGAGCTGTTTTTT. This chain links TRBV19 with TRBJ2-2; D not certain. Per the germline V gene, CDR1 is LNHDA and CDR2 is SQIVND (reference sequence). This CDR3 has 13 amino acids. Trimming took 3 bases from V and 9 from J, leaving 11 bases between them.

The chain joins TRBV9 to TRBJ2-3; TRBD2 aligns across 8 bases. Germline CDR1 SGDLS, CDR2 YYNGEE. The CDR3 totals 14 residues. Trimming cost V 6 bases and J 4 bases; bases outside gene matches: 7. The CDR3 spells CASTKGLEPDTQYF. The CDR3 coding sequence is TGTGCCAGCACGAAGGGACTAGAGCCAGATACGCAGTATTTT.

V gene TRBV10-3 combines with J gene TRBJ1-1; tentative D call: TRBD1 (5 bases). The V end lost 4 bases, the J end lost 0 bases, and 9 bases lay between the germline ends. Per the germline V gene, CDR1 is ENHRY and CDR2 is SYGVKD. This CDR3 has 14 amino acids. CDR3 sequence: CAISGGTLNTEAFF. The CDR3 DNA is TGTGCCATCAGTGGTGGGACTTTGAACACTGAAGCTTTCTTT.

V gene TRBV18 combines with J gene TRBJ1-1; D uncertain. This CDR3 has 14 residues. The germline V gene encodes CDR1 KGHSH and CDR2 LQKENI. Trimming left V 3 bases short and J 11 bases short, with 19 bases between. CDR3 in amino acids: CASSPNSRGDRAFF. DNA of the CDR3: TGTGCCAGCTCACCTAATTCACGGGGTGATCGGGCTTTCTTT.

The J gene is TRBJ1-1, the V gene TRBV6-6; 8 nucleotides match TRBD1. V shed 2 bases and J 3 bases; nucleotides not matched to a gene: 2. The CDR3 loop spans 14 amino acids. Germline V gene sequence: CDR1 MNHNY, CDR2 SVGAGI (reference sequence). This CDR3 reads CASSYPDRDTEAFF. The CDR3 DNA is TGTGCCAGCAGTTACCCGGACAGGGACACTGAAGCTTTCTTT.

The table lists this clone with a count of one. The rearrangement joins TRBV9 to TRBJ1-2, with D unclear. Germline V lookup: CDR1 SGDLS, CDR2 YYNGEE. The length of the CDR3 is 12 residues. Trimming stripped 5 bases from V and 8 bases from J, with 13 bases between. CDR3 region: CASSRDHEGYTF. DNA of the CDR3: TGTGCCAGCAGTCGAGATCATGAGGGCTACACCTTC.